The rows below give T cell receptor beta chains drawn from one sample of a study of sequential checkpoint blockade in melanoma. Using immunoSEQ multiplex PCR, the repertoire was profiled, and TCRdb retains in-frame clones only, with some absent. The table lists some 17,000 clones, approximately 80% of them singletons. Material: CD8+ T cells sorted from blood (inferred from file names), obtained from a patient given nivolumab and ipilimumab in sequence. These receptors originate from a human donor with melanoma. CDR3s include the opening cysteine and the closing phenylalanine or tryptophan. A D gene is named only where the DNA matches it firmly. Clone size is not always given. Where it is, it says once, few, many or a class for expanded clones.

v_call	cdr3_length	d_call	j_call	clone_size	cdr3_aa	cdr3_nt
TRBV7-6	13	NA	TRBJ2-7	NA	CASSSDRTYEQYF	TGTGCCAGCAGCTCGGACAGAACCTACGAGCAGTACTTC
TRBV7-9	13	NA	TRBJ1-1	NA	CASSSSGLSEAFF	TGTGCCAGCAGCTCCTCAGGGCTGTCTGAAGCTTTCTTT
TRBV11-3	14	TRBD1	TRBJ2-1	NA	CASSLGQGGNEQFF	TGTGCCAGCAGCCTAGGACAGGGGGGTAATGAGCAGTTCTTC
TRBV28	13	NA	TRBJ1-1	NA	CASREQGIAEAFF	TGTGCCAGCCGAGAACAGGGAATTGCTGAAGCTTTCTTT
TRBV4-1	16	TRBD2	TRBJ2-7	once	CASSQVLAGGSYEQYF	TGCGCCAGCAGCCAAGTACTAGCGGGAGGTTCCTACGAGCAGTACTTC
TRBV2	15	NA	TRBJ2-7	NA	CATSRTVLSSYEQYF	TGTGCCACCTCTCGTACAGTCCTAAGCTCCTACGAGCAGTACTTC
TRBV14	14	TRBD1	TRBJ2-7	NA	CASSHWTGNYEQYF	TGTGCCAGCAGCCATTGGACAGGGAACTACGAGCAGTACTTC
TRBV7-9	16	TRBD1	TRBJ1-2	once	CASSLTTGGQDYGYTF	TGTGCCAGCAGCTTAACCACAGGGGGTCAGGACTATGGCTACACCTTC
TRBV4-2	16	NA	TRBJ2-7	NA	CASSQDWGGIVSEQYF	TGTGCCAGCAGCCAAGACTGGGGGGGCATTGTCTCCGAGCAGTACTTC
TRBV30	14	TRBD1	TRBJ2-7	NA	CAWSDGTGGNEQYF	TGTGCCTGGAGTGACGGGACAGGGGGCAACGAGCAGTACTTC
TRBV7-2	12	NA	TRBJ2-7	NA	CASSFHSYEQYF	TGTGCCAGCAGCTTCCACTCCTACGAGCAGTACTTC
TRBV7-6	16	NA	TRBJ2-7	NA	CASSLEGNRGSYEQYF	TGTGCCAGCAGCTTGGAGGGGAACAGGGGCTCCTACGAGCAGTACTTC
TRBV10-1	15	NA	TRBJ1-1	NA	CASSESPDSSTEAFF	TGCGCCAGCAGTGAGTCTCCGGACTCCTCCACTGAAGCTTTCTTT
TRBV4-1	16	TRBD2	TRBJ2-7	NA	CASSQIVGSGGYEQYF	TGCGCCAGCAGCCAAATCGTTGGTAGCGGGGGATACGAGCAGTACTTC
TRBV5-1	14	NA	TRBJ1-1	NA	CASSLYNGGTEAFF	TGCGCCAGCAGCTTGTACAACGGGGGAACTGAAGCTTTCTTT
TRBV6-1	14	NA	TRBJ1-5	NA	CASSETGSNQPQHF	TGTGCCAGCAGTGAAACGGGGAGCAATCAGCCCCAGCATTTT
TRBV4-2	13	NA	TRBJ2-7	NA	CASSPGHYYEQYF	TGTGCCAGCAGCCCCGGACATTACTACGAGCAGTACTTC
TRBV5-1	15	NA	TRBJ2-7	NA	CASSPWDQGSYEQYF	TGCGCCAGCAGCCCCTGGGACCAGGGGTCCTACGAGCAGTACTTC
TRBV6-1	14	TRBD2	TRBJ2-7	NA	CASSLTSGRHEQYF	TGTGCCAGCAGTCTCACTAGCGGGAGACACGAGCAGTACTTC
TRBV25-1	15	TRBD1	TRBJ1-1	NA	CASSAPGGRGTEAFF	TGTGCCAGCAGTGCCCCAGGGGGCAGAGGCACTGAAGCTTTCTTT
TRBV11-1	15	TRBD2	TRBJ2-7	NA	CASSLIAGGPNEQYF	TGTGCCAGCAGCTTAATAGCGGGAGGACCCAACGAGCAGTACTTC
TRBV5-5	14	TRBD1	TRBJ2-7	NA	CASSMDRVSYEQYF	TGTGCCAGCAGCATGGACAGGGTGTCCTACGAGCAGTACTTC
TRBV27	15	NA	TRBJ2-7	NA	CASSLSPAGRLEQYF	TGTGCCAGCAGCCTATCCCCGGCAGGGCGCCTCGAGCAGTACTTC
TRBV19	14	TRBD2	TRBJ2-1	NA	CASSMGGDYNEQFF	TGTGCCAGTAGTATGGGAGGGGACTACAATGAGCAGTTCTTC
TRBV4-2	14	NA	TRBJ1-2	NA	CASSQTGQNYGYTF	TGTGCCAGCAGCCAAACCGGACAGAACTATGGCTACACCTTC
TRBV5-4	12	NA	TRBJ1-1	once	CASEAGDTEAFF	TGTGCCAGCGAGGCGGGGGACACTGAAGCTTTCTTT
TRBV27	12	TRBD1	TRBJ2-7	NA	CAMTGAHYEQYF	TGTGCCATGACAGGGGCCCACTACGAGCAGTACTTC
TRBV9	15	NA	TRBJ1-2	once	CASSVSLTGLFGYTF	TGTGCCAGCAGCGTCTCCCTTACAGGGTTATTCGGCTACACCTTC
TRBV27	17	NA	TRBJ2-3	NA	CASSPHIRQDTTDTQYF	TGTGCCAGCAGTCCCCACATTCGACAGGACACCACAGATACGCAGTATTTT
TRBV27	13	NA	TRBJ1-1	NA	CASSGKGWTEAFF	TGTGCCAGCAGTGGAAAGGGGTGGACTGAAGCTTTCTTT
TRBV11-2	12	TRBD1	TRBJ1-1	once	CASSANGQGVFF	TGTGCCAGCAGCGCGAACGGACAGGGCGTTTTCTTT
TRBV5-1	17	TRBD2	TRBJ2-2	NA	CASSFSAGGQNTGELFF	TGCGCCAGCAGCTTTTCAGCGGGAGGGCAGAACACCGGGGAGCTGTTTTTT
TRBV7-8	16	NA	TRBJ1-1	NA	CASSMYAGTQNTEAFF	TGTGCCAGCAGCATGTACGCCGGGACACAGAACACTGAAGCTTTCTTT
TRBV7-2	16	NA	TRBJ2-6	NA	CASSLDGGSGANVLTF	TGTGCCAGCAGCTTGGACGGGGGCTCTGGGGCCAACGTCCTGACTTTC
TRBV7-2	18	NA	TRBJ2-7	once	CASSPRWGTKGENYEQYF	TGTGCCAGCAGCCCCAGGTGGGGGACAAAAGGGGAGAACTACGAGCAGTACTTC
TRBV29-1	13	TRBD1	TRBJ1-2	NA	CSIDRGTGYGYTF	TGCAGCATTGACAGGGGCACAGGCTATGGCTACACCTTC
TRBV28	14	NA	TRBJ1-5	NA	CASSRLGIPGPQHF	TGTGCCAGCAGTCGACTCGGGATCCCTGGGCCCCAGCATTTT
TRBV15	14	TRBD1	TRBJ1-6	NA	CATSGGQDNSPLHF	TGTGCCACCAGCGGGGGACAGGATAATTCACCCCTCCACTTT
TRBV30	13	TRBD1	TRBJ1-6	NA	CAWTGQWDSPLHF	TGTGCCTGGACGGGACAGTGGGATTCACCCCTCCACTTT
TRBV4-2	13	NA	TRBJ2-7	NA	CASSQDGTYEQYF	TGTGCCAGCAGCCAAGATGGTACCTACGAGCAGTACTTC
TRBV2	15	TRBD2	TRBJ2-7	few	CASSGSGGLAREQYF	TGTGCCAGCAGTGGCTCCGGGGGACTAGCACGGGAGCAGTACTTC
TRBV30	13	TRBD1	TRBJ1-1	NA	CAWRQGAITEAFF	TGTGCCTGGCGACAGGGGGCGATCACTGAAGCTTTCTTT
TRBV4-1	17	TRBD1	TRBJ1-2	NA	CASSLSMGQGVNYGYTF	TGCGCCAGCAGCCTTTCAATGGGACAGGGTGTAAACTATGGCTACACCTTC
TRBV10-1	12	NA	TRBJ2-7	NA	CASHWSLDNKYF	TGCGCCAGCCATTGGTCGTTAGACAATAAGTACTTC
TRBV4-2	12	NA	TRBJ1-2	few	CASSQETLGYTF	TGTGCCAGCAGCCAAGAAACGCTAGGCTACACCTTC
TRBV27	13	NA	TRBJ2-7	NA	CASSSGQSYEQYF	TGTGCCAGCAGTTCGGGACAATCCTACGAGCAGTACTTC
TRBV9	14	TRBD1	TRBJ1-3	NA	CASSAWDRGNTIYF	TGTGCCAGCAGCGCTTGGGACAGGGGAAACACCATATATTTT
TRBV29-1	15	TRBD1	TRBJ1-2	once	CSVTGTGSGNYGYTF	TGCAGCGTTACCGGGACAGGGTCTGGTAACTATGGCTACACCTTC
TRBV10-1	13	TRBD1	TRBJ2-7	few	CASSRDRSYEQYF	TGCGCCAGCAGTCGGGACAGATCCTACGAGCAGTACTTC
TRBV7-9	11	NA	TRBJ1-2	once	CASSSSTEPTF	TGTGCCAGCAGCTCATCGACGGAGCCTACCTTC
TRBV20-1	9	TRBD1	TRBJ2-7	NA	CSAIRTGPF	TGCAGTGCTATTCGGACAGGACCCTTC
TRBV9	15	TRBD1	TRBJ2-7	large	CASSVAGQPSYEQYF	TGTGCCAGCAGCGTAGCGGGACAGCCCTCCTACGAGCAGTACTTC
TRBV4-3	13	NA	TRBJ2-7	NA	CTSSQVLQYEQYF	TGCACCAGCAGCCAAGTCCTACAGTACGAGCAGTACTTC
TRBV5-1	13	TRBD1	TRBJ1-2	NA	CASSAGTGHGYTF	TGCGCCAGCAGCGCCGGGACAGGCCATGGCTACACCTTC
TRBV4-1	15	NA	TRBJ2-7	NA	CASSQYPDRTYEQYF	TGCGCCAGCAGCCAATATCCCGACAGGACCTACGAGCAGTACTTC
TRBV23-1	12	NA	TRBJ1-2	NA	CASSHQVHGYTF	TGCGCCAGCAGTCACCAGGTTCATGGCTACACCTTC
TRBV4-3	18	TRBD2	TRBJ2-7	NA	CASSQGFTSGQISYEQYF	TGCGCCAGCAGCCAAGGATTCACTAGCGGACAAATCTCCTACGAGCAGTACTTC
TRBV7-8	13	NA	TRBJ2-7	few	CASSSTGRNEQYF	TGTGCCAGCAGCTCGACAGGTCGGAACGAGCAGTACTTC
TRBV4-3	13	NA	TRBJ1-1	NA	CASSQTENTEAFF	TGCGCCAGCAGCCAAACAGAGAACACTGAAGCTTTCTTT